This T cell receptor (beta chain) was profiled in a study of regulatory T cells in long-lasting Graves disease. This sample's time point: newly diagnosed GD, antithyroid drugs for less than 3 months. Following extraction of RNA from PBMCs, that RNA was used to make the TCR library. A volume of nine milliliters of peripheral blood was collected in EDTA tubes. This clonotype was counted at least ten times. To make TCR beta libraries, researchers used iRepertoire HTBI primers and Arm-PCR of CDR3 regions. TCRdb redid the calling of the multiplex PCR reads with MiXCR, one entry per CDR3 protein. This repertoire shows 500,000 or so distinct CDR3 sequences, about 16% found once; its top ten account for around 25%. These data were likewise used in another study, on T cells in Graves' hyperthyroidism and ophthalmopathy. That work adds: The study used the HTBI primer set for a first-round RT-PCR of the TCR CDR3. Blood held most thyroid clonotypes expanded above 0.001 frequency.

The source material was peripheral blood mononuclear cells (PBMCs), sampled at new diagnosis, from a patient treated with antithyroid drugs. The clonotype comes from a middle-aged woman with Graves disease.

CDR3 in amino acids: CAISRDKVITDTQYF. The CDR3 DNA is TGTGCCATCAGTAGGGACAAGGTTATTACAGATACGCAGTATTTT. The V and J genes are TRBV10-3 and TRBJ2-3, with D perhaps TRBD1 (6 bases). The CDR3 covers 15 residues. V lost 5 bases and J lost 3, with 15 bases in between. Germline lookup yields CDR1 ENHRY and CDR2 SYGVKD.